Below, 18 T cell receptor beta chains from the same sample are listed, as sequenced in a study of T cell clonality in common variable immunodeficiency (dated by TCRdb to the mid-2010s). The paper's findings and limits, for the study overall: CVID TCRbeta sequences were reported to have fewer deletions and N-nucleotide insertions and to lack highly modified clones with 13 or more V deletions.

No antigen has been assigned to these receptors. Receptor libraries were prepared by the immunoSEQ multiplex PCR assay. What TCRdb holds here is the immuneACCESS table cut down to in-frame rearrangements. Part of the clones is not present; checked against another copy, under half of the missing clones reflect an unresolved V gene, and the others are unexplained. This sample was tabulated with 15,000 to 25,000 clones, among which there are no singletons. About 22% of the sample is in the top ten clones. The sequencing sample was made of peripheral blood mononuclear cells. The receptor set was obtained from a human donor with common variable immunodeficiency.

By sample fraction, this clone is medium-sized. The read finishes 3 residues shy of the CDR3 end, and the germline J gene is used to complete it. The chain couples TRBV19 to TRBJ2-1; 8 bases align to TRBD2. The V and J ends lost 7 bases and 3 bases, in that order; junction bases with no gene match: 8. In germline, CDR1 is LNHDA, CDR2 SQIVND (reference sequence). CDR3 length: 15 residues. The CDR3 sequence is CASKVGGLVYNEQFF. The CDR3 DNA, read in part, is TGTGCCAGTAAGGTGGGGGGACTAGTCTACAATGAG.

Worth noting for this clone: The read finishes 3 residues shy of the CDR3 end, and the germline J gene is used to complete it. The J gene is TRBJ1-1, the V gene TRBV5-6, with D possibly being TRBD1 (5 bases). Trimming shortened V by 4 bases and J by 4 bases, and 11 bases separated the two germline ends. The CDR3 has 13 amino acids. Germline V gives CDR1 SGHDT, CDR2 YYEEEE. Partial CDR3 DNA: TGTGCCAGCAGCAGGGGCGGTTTCACTGAA. The encoded protein is CASSRGGFTE. The CDR3 as a whole reads CASSRGGFTEAFF. The complete variable domain, with remaining parts taken from reference TRBV5-6 and TRBJ1-1, reads DAGVTQSPTHLIKTRGQQVTLRCSPKSGHDTVSWYQQALGQGPQFIFQYYEEEERQRGNFPDRFSGHQFPNYSSELNVNALLLGDSALYLCASSRGGFTEAFFGQGTRLTVV.

The table lists this clone with a few counts. The CDR3 end lies 3 residues beyond the end of the read and is filled in from the germline J gene. The chain has TRBV19 and TRBJ2-1; 7 nucleotides match TRBD1. Germline V gene sequence: CDR1 LNHDA, CDR2 SQIVND (reference sequence). The CDR3 length is 14 residues. With 1 base clipped from V and 4 bases from J, the junction kept 1 base outside the gene matches. The part of the CDR3 DNA that was read is TGTGCCAGTAGTATAGGACAGGGTTACAATGAG. Its protein is CASSIGQGYNE. The CDR3 in its entirety is CASSIGQGYNEQFF. Based on the CDR3 plus reference TRBV19 and TRBJ2-1, the full variable domain is DGGITQSPKYLFRKEGQNVTLSCEQNLNHDAMYWYRQDPGQGLRLIYYSQIVNDFQKGDIAEGYSVSREKKESFPLTVTSAQKNPTAFYLCASSIGQGYNEQFFGPGTRLTVL.

This clone turned up a few times. From the germline J gene comes the end of the CDR3, since the read stops 3 residues before it. This rearrangement joins TRBV7-9 to TRBJ2-7, with TRBD2 identical over 7 bases. The germline V gene has CDR1 SEHNR and CDR2 FQNEAQ (reference sequence). The CDR3 consists of 12 residues. V lost 2 bases, J lost 5 bases, and 0 bases stayed unmatched. CDR3 DNA (partial): TGTGCCAGCAGCTTAAGCGGGGACGAG. Translated: CASSLSGDE. The entire CDR3 protein is CASSLSGDEQYF.

Concerning this clone: The CDR3 extends 3 residues past the end of the read, so its final part is completed from the germline J gene. The V gene is TRBV18, the J gene TRBJ1-4; 10 bases are shared with TRBD1. J was trimmed by 10 bases and V by 3 bases; bases with no gene match: 5. Germline lookup yields CDR1 KGHSH and CDR2 LQKENI. The CDR3 covers 14 residues. The CDR3 here is CASSPPGQGTKLFF. Incomplete CDR3 DNA: TGTGCCAGCTCACCGCCGGGACAGGGGACAAAA. Using reference TRBV18 and TRBJ1-4 for the parts outside the CDR3, the full variable domain is NAGVMQNPRHLVRRRGQEARLRCSPMKGHSHVYWYRQLPEEGLKFMVYLQKENIIDESGMPKERFSAEFPKEGPSILRIQQVVRGDSAAYFCASSPPGQGTKLFFGSGTQLSVL.

In its sample, this clone was seen a few times. The observed sequence ends 3 residues before the CDR3 terminus, with the missing tail filled in from the germline J gene. The chain recombines TRBV30 with TRBJ2-3; 9 nucleotides agree with TRBD2. Germline values: CDR1 GTSNPN, CDR2 SVGIG (reference sequence). The CDR3 is 15 amino acids. V shed 1 base and J 4 bases; nucleotides not matched to a gene: 6. CDR3 sequence reads: CAWSAGAGGADTQYF. Partial CDR3 DNA: TGTGCCTGGAGTGCGGGAGCGGGAGGTGCAGATACG. The whole variable domain, remainder taken from reference TRBV30 and TRBJ2-3, is SQTIHQWPATLVQPVGSPLSLECTVEGTSNPNLYWYRQAAGRGLQLLFYSVGIGQISSEVPQNLSASRPQDRQFILSSKKLLLSDSGFYLCAWSAGAGGADTQYFGPGTRLTVL.

About this clone itself: The read ends 3 residues before the CDR3 terminus; that terminus is restored from the germline J gene. The chain uses TRBV11-3 and TRBJ2-3, with no clear D. This CDR3 comprises 13 residues. V was shortened by 2 bases and J by 2 bases, with 5 bases between the two germline ends. Germline-derived CDR1 and CDR2 are SGHNT and YENEEA. The CDR3 loop reads CASSLLLTDTQYF. The sequenced part of the CDR3 DNA is TGTGCCAGCAGCTTATTACTCACAGATACG.

In the case of this clone: The read is 3 residues too short to cover the CDR3 end, so that end is filled in from the germline J gene. The chain carries TRBV6-2 or TRBV6-3 and TRBJ2-2; maybe TRBD1 (6 bases). CDR3 length: 13 amino acids. Germline V gene sequence: CDR1 MNHEY, CDR2 SVGEGT. Trimming removed 8 bases from V and 4 bases from J, with 11 bases in between. The CDR3 DNA, read in part, is TGTGCCAGCCTCAAAGGGGGCACCGGGGAG. Translating gives CASLKGGTGE. The entire CDR3 sequence reads CASLKGGTGELFF.

This clone has a handful of counts. The CDR3 region is CASSWGSLNTEAFF. CDR3 DNA (partial): TGTGCCAGCAGCTGGGGCAGCTTGAACACTGAA. The chain joins TRBV7-2 to TRBJ1-1; tentatively, D is TRBD1 (5 bases). The read ends 3 residues early relative to the CDR3; the germline J gene fills the gap. CDR1 SGHTA and CDR2 FQGNSA come from the germline V gene. The length of the CDR3 is 14 residues. V lost 4 bases, J lost 0 bases, and 9 bases lay in between.

On this clone: The sequenced fragment ends 3 residues before the CDR3 boundary, so the rest is inferred from the germline J gene. V usage is TRBV7-8 and J usage is TRBJ2-7; TRBD2 aligns across 9 bases. The CDR3 has 15 amino acids. The V gene end was trimmed by 2 bases and the J gene end by 4 bases; junction bases not matched to a gene: 6. CDR1 is SGHVS, CDR2 FQNEAQ, per germline. The CDR3: CASSLKAGGIYEQYF. CDR3 bases read: TGTGCCAGCAGCTTAAAGGCGGGAGGGATATACGAG.

On this clone itself: The CDR3 end lies 3 residues beyond the end of the read and is filled in from the germline J gene. The gene calls are TRBV6-2 or TRBV6-3 and TRBJ2-5; 10 positions match TRBD2. The CDR3 loop spans 15 amino acids. Unmatched junction bases numbered 10, after V lost 7 bases and J lost 5 bases. In germline, CDR1 is MNHEY, CDR2 SVGEGT. CDR3 DNA (partial): TGTGCCAGCATCGAAGCGGGAGGGCCGTCGGAGACC. It yields the protein CASIEAGGPSET. The entire CDR3 protein is CASIEAGGPSETQYF.

On this clone: Read coverage stops 3 residues before the CDR3 terminus; the germline J gene supplies the remainder. The chain joins TRBV11-1 to TRBJ1-1; 8 bases are a match to TRBD1. The length of the CDR3 is 14 residues. J was trimmed by 3 bases and V by 5 bases; bases with no gene match: 5. In germline, CDR1 is SGHAT, CDR2 FQDESV (reference sequence). The sequenced CDR3 bases are TGTGCCAGCAGCCTAAGGACAGGGTACACTGAA. It encodes CASSLRTGYTE. The whole CDR3 region reads CASSLRTGYTEAFF.

This clone was seen a handful of times. The read halts 3 residues ahead of the CDR3 end, with the missing end drawn from the germline J gene. This sample also contains other DNA sequences that code for the same CDR3. The chain links TRBV6-1 to TRBJ1-3; D unresolved. V shed 3 bases and J shed 0 bases, with 9 bases lying between them. The CDR3 runs to 15 residues. Germline V gene lookup returns CDR1 MNHNS and CDR2 SASEGT. The CDR3 bases that were read are TGTGCCAGCAGTGAGATACTTTTCTCTGGAAACACC. Translated, it gives CASSEILFSGNT. From start to end, the CDR3 is CASSEILFSGNTIYF.

This clone was found a few times. The CDR3 is cut off 3 residues early in the read; its end comes from the germline J gene. The chain combines TRBV20-1 with TRBJ2-7; 7 bases agree with TRBD1. Unmatched junction bases numbered 7, after V lost 0 bases and J lost 2 bases. Germline CDR1 DFQATT, CDR2 SNEGSKA (reference sequence). This CDR3 contains 15 residues. The CDR3 protein is CSARDPHGTAYEQYF. The covered CDR3 bases are TGCAGTGCTAGAGATCCGCATGGGACAGCCTACGAG.

This clone was counted only a few times. The read is 3 residues too short to cover the CDR3 end, so that end is filled in from the germline J gene. J is TRBJ1-2 and V is TRBV7-2; D is possibly TRBD1 (6 bases). There are 14 residues in the CDR3. Germline CDR1 reads SGHTA; CDR2 reads FQGNSA. The V gene lost 6 bases and the J gene lost 0 bases, with 11 bases spanning the gap. CDR3 bases read: TGTGCCAGCAGAGGACAGATAACTAACTATGGC. This encodes CASRGQITNYG. The whole CDR3 region reads CASRGQITNYGYTF.

About this clone itself: The read ends 3 residues before the CDR3 terminus; that terminus is restored from the germline J gene. The gene calls are TRBV7-9 and TRBJ1-2; 8 bases agree with TRBD1. Trimming cost V 5 bases and J 5 bases; bases outside gene matches: 7. The length of the CDR3 is 14 residues. From germline, CDR1 is SEHNR and CDR2 FQNEAQ (reference sequence). CDR3 sequence: CASSNGQGMYGYTF. The DNA read from the CDR3 is TGTGCCAGCAGCAACGGACAGGGCATGTATGGC.

This clone has a handful of counts. With the read ending 3 residues before the CDR3 end, the germline J gene is used to fill in that end. The chain joins TRBV19 to TRBJ2-2; 10 positions agree with TRBD2. Germline V lookup: CDR1 LNHDA, CDR2 SQIVND (reference sequence). V shed 5 bases, J shed 4 bases, and the junction held 10 bases outside the gene matches. CDR3 length: 17 amino acids. CDR3 region: CASSLQAGGRGTGELFF. The sequenced CDR3 bases are TGTGCCAGTAGTCTTCAAGCGGGGGGGCGAGGCACCGGGGAG.

With respect to this clone: Sequencing ends 3 residues short of the CDR3 end; the germline J gene provides the rest. J is TRBJ1-5 and V is TRBV19; 9 bases map to TRBD1. The CDR3 runs 16 residues. J lost 1 base, V lost 7 bases, and 8 bases had no gene match. Germline V gene sequence: CDR1 LNHDA, CDR2 SQIVND (reference sequence). The CDR3 spells CASTPGQGRSNQPQHF. The covered CDR3 bases are TGTGCCAGTACCCCCGGACAGGGGAGGAGCAATCAGCCC.